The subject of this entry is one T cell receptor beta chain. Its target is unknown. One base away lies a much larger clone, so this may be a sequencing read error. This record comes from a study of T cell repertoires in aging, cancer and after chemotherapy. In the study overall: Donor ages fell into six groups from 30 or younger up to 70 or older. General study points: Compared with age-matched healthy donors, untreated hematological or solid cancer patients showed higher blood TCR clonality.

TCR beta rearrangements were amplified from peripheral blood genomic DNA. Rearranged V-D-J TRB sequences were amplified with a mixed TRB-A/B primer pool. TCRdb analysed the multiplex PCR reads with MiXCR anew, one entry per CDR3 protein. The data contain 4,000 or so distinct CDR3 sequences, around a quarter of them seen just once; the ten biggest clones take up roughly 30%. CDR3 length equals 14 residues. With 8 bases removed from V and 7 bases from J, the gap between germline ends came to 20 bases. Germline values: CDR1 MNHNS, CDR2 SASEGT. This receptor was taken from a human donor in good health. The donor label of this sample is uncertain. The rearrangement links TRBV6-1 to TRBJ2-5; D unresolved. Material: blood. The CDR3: CASHPPAWPGTQYF. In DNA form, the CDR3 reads TGTGCCAGCCACCCCCCCGCATGGCCAGGGACCCAGTACTTC.